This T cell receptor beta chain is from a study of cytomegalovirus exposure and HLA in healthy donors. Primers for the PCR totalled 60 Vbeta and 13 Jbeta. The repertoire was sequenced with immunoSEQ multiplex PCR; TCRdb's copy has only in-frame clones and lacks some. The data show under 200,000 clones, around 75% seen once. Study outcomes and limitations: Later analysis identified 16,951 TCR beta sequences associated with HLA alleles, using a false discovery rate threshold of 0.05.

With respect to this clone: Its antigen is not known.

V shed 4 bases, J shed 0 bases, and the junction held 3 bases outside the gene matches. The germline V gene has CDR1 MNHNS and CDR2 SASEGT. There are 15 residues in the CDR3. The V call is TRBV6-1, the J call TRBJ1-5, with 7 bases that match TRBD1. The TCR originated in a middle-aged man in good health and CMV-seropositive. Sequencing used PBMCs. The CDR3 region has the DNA TGTGCCAGCAGTGCCGGGACAGCTAGCAATCAGCCCCAGCATTTT. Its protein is CASSAGTASNQPQHF.